These 4 T cell receptor beta chains originate from one sample sequenced in a study of tumor-infiltrating lymphocytes in primary liver carcinoma. Constant-region priming of 500 ng total RNA yielded TCR beta cDNA. Libraries covering TCR beta were generated through three nested multiplex PCR rounds (using a slightly modified ARM-PCR). Forward primers for TRBV1-TRBV30 and a C-beta reverse primer served the first two PCR rounds, at approximately 10 cycles each. TCRdb processed the multiplex PCR reads anew with MiXCR; each CDR3 protein has one entry. The top ten hold about 8.4% of the sample, which has 320,000 or so distinct CDR3 sequences, around three fifths seen once. In addition to blood RNA drawn from unsorted whole blood, germline DNA was extracted. Sequences were obtained from peripheral blood. The receptors come from a man aged 40-49 years with primary liver carcinoma and hepatitis B virus infection.

With respect to this clonotype: This clone may be a read error of a much larger clone one base away. The V gene is TRBV6-1, the J gene TRBJ1-1; D may be TRBD1 (5 bases). Looked up from germline, CDR1 is MNHNS and CDR2 is SASEGT. The germline V and J ends were trimmed by 2 bases and 13 bases, with 17 bases remaining between them. The CDR3 covers 13 residues. The CDR3 DNA reads as TGTGCCAGCAGTGAACAGGGACGCGCCCAAGTTTTCTTT. Translating it yields CASSEQGRAQVFF.

This clonotype has a handful of counts. A much bigger clone sits one base away, suggesting this may be a read error. The chain combines TRBV12-3 or TRBV12-4 with TRBJ2-7; 8 nucleotides line up with TRBD2. The CDR3 is 13 residues long. The CDR3 loop is CASSLNLLAGIPF. In DNA, the CDR3 is TGTGCCAGCAGTTTAAATCTGCTAGCGGGCATCCCCTTC.

To note about this clonotype: No conserved phenylalanine or tryptophan is present at the end of the CDR3, so a read error is the likely explanation. The rearrangement links TRBV5-1 to TRBJ1-1; no clear D. V shed 0 bases and J shed 2 bases, with 5 bases lying between them. There are 13 residues in the CDR3. Looked up from germline, CDR1 is SGHRS and CDR2 is YFSETQ. CDR3 nucleotide sequence: TGCGCCAGCAGCTTGGTACTAAACACTGAAGCTTTCATT. It yields the protein CASSLVLNTEAFI.

About this clonotype itself: This clone may be a read error of a much larger clone one base away. The V gene is TRBV6-1, the J gene TRBJ1-5; no definite D call. Germline V CDR1 and CDR2: MNHNS, SASEGT. The CDR3 has 11 amino acids. The CDR3 here is CASSSSQHQHF. The DNA for the CDR3 is TGTGCCAGCAGCTCAAGTCAGCACCAGCATTTT.